These 11 T cell receptor beta chains were all obtained from the same sample, sequenced in a study of persistence of HIV-infected CD4 T cells. The immunoSEQ assay was version 4, run in survey mode. The protocol was immunoSEQ multiplex PCR, while the TCRdb copy is restricted to in-frame clones and leaves out a portion. The sample holds 44,000 or so clones, about 89% seen once. Antigens for these TCRs are unknown. Anti-CD3/anti-CD28 beads served as a nonspecific positive control stimulus. CD4+ T cells upregulating both CD40 ligand and CD69 were sorted as responding cells. The sample consisted of CD4+ T cells sorted from PBMCs after approximately 19-hour stimulation, taken from a patient who received antiretroviral therapy. These receptors originate from an adult man with HIV who was CMV-seropositive.

This clone has only a few counts. The chain's CDR3 is CASSLDLRTTDTQYF. In DNA form, the CDR3 reads TGTGCCAGCAGCTTAGACCTTAGGACCACAGATACGCAGTATTTT. This sequence joins TRBV7-2 and TRBJ2-3; D uncertain. The CDR3 extends over 15 amino acids. CDR1 and CDR2 from the germline V gene are SGHTA and FQGNSA. V lost 1 base, J lost 2 bases, and 10 bases lay in between.

This sequence joins TRBV5-4 and TRBJ2-2, with a tentative D call TRBD2 (6 bases). V was pared by 4 bases and J by 2 bases, with 18 bases between. Germline lookup yields CDR1 SGHNT and CDR2 YYREEE (reference sequence). This CDR3 has 17 amino acids. The CDR3 nucleotides are TGTGCCAGCAGCCTACCTACCGGGGGAGGAAACACCGGGGAGCTGTTTTTT. Translating it yields CASSLPTGGGNTGELFF.

The rearrangement uses TRBV6-1 and TRBJ1-5; weak D call: TRBD1 (5 bases). V was trimmed by 3 bases and J by 9 bases, leaving 15 bases between them. This CDR3 has 14 amino acids. Germline V gene lookup returns CDR1 MNHNS and CDR2 SASEGT. CDR3 nucleotides: TGTGCCAGCAGTGATCACGGGACGGGGAGGCCCCAGCATTTT. It encodes CASSDHGTGRPQHF.

The chain uses TRBV28 and TRBJ2-2; D is possibly TRBD1 (6 bases). V lost 5 bases, J lost 4 bases, and 17 bases lay in between. This CDR3 is 16 amino acids long. Per the germline V gene, CDR1 is MDHEN and CDR2 is SYDVKM. CDR3 region: CASSPLPDRFTGELFF. CDR3 coding DNA: TGTGCCAGCAGTCCCCTTCCAGACAGGTTCACCGGGGAGCTGTTTTTT. Drawing the rest from reference TRBV28 and TRBJ2-2, the complete variable domain is DVKVTQSSRYLVKRTGEKVFLECVQDMDHENMFWYRQDPGLGLRLIYFSYDVKMKEKGDIPEGYSVSREKKERFSLILESASTNQTSMYLCASSPLPDRFTGELFFGEGSRLTVL.

The V and J genes are TRBV5-1 and TRBJ2-3, with 11 positions matching TRBD2. The CDR3 is made up of 17 amino acids. Losses at the gene ends were 0 bases for V and 2 bases for J; bases not matched to a gene: 5. From germline, CDR1 is SGHRS and CDR2 YFSETQ. CDR3 nucleotide sequence: TGCGCCAGCAGCTTGGAGGGACTAGCGGTTTCCACAGATACGCAGTATTTT. Protein sequence: CASSLEGLAVSTDTQYF.

The rearrangement joins TRBV12-5 to TRBJ1-1; tentative D call: TRBD1 (6 bases). The ends were cut back, 5 bases at V and 5 bases at J, with 18 bases in the middle. This CDR3 has 15 residues. Germline V gene data show CDR1 as LGHNT and CDR2 as FRNRAP. DNA for the CDR3: TGTGCTAGTGGTCCCCGGGGGGGCGAGGGAACTGAAGCTTTCTTT. Translation gives CASGPRGGEGTEAFF.

The chain links TRBV28 to TRBJ1-2, with a tentative D call TRBD1 (6 bases). Trimming took 8 bases from V and 5 from J, leaving 15 bases between them. This CDR3 contains 13 residues. CDR1 and CDR2 from the germline V gene are MDHEN and SYDVKM. CDR3 coding DNA: TGTGCCAGCTTCGGACAGATATTTTATGGCTACACCTTC. This sequence encodes CASFGQIFYGYTF.

This clone was found a few times. This rearrangement joins TRBV12-5 to TRBJ2-1; 14 bases agree with TRBD2. The CDR3 consists of 15 residues. V was pared by 2 bases and J by 12 bases, with 6 bases of the junction left unmatched. Per germline, CDR1 LGHNT and CDR2 FRNRAP. The CDR3 bases are TGTGCTAGTGGTTTGCCCGGACTAGCGGGGGGCGGGCAGTTCTTC. Translated, it gives CASGLPGLAGGGQFF. Full variable domain (missing parts from reference TRBV12-5 and TRBJ2-1): DARVTQTPRHKVTEMGQEVTMRCQPILGHNTVFWYRQTMMQGLELLAYFRNRAPLDDSGMPKDRFSAEMPDATLATLKIQPSEPRDSAVYFCASGLPGLAGGGQFFGPGTRLTVL.

The chain uses TRBV4-2 and TRBJ2-3; 15 bases align to TRBD2. CDR3 size: 18 residues. The V and J ends lost 4 bases and 3 bases, in that order; junction bases with no gene match: 8. Germline V gene lookup returns CDR1 LGHNA and CDR2 YNFKEQ. The CDR3 bases are TGTGCCAGCAGCCCGCCCGGACTAGCGGGGGGGCCGACAGATACGCAGTATTTT. Its protein product is CASSPPGLAGGPTDTQYF.

The chain employs TRBV24-1 and TRBJ2-2; D is possibly TRBD2 (6 bases). The V and J ends lost 3 bases and 5 bases respectively, with 15 bases between them. The germline V gene has CDR1 KGHDR and CDR2 SFDVKD. The length of the CDR3 is 16 residues. DNA for the CDR3: TGTGCCACCAGTGATCCTGGGACTGGAGCAACCGGGGAGCTGTTTTTT. Its protein is CATSDPGTGATGELFF.

This clone has a single count. The chain recombines TRBV28 with TRBJ2-7; the D call may be TRBD1 or TRBD2 (5 bases each). The germline V and J ends were trimmed by 7 bases and 2 bases, with 21 bases remaining between them. The CDR3 runs 16 residues. Germline loops: CDR1 MDHEN, CDR2 SYDVKM. The CDR3: CASTQGGSGRAYEQYF. The CDR3 DNA reads as TGTGCCAGCACCCAAGGAGGCTCGGGGCGAGCCTACGAGCAGTACTTC.